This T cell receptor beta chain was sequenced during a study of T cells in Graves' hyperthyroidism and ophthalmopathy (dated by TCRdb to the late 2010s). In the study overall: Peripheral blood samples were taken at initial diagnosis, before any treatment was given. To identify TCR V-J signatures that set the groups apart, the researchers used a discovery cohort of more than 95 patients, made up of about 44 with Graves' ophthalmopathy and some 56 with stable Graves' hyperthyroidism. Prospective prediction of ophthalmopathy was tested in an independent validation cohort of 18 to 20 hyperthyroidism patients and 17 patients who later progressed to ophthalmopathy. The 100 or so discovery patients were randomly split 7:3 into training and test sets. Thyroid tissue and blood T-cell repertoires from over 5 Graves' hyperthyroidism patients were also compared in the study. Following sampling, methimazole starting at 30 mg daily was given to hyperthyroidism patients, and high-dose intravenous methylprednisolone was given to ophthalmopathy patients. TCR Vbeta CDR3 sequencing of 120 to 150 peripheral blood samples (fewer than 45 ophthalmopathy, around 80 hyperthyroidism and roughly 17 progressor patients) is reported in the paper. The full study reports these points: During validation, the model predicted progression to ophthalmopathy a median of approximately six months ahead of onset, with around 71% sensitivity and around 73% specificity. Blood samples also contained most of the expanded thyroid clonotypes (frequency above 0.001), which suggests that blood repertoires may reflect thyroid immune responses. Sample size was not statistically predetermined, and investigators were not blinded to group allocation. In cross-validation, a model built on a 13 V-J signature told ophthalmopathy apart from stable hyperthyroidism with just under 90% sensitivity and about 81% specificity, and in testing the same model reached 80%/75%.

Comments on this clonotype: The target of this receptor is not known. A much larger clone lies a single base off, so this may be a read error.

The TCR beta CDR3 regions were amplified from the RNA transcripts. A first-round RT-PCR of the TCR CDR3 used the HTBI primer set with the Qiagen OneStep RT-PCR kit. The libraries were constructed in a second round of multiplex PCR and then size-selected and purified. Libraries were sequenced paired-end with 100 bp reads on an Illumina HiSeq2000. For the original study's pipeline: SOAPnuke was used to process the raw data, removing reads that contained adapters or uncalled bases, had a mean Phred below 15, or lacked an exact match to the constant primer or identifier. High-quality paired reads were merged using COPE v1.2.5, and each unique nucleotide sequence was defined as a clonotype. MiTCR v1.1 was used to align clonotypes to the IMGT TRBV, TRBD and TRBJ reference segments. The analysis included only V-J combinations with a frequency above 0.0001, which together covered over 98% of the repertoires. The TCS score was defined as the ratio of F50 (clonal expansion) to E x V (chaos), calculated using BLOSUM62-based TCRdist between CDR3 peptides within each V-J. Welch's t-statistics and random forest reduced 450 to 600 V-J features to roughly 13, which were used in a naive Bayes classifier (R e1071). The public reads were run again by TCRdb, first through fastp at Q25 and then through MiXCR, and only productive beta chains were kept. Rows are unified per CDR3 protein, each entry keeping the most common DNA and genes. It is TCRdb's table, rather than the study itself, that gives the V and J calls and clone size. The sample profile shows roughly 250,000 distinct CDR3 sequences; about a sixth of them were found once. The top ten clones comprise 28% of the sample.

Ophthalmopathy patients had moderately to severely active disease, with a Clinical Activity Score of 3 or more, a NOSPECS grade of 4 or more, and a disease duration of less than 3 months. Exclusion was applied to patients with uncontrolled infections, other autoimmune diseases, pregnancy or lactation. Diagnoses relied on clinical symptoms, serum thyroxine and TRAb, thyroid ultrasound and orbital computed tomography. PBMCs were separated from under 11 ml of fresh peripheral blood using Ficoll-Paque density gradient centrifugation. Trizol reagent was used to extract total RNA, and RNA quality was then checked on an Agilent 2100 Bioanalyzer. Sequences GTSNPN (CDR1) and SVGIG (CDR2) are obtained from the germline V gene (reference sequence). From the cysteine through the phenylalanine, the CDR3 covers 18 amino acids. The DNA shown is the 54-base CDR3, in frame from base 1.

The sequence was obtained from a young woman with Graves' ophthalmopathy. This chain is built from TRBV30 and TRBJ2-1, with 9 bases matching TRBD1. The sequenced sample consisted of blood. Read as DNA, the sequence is TGTGCCTGGATGCGCGGGACAGGGACGGCGGCGGCAATGAGAGGGCAGCTCTTC. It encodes CAWMRGTGTAAAMRGQLF.